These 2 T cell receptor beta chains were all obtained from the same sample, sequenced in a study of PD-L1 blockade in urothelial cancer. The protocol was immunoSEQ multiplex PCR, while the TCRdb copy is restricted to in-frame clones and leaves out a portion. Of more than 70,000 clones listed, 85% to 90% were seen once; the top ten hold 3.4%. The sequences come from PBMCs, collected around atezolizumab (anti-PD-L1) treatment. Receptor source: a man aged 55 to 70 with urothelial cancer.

CDR3 protein: CASSPRQGADYGYTF. The CDR3, as DNA: TGTGCCAGCTCACCGAGGCAGGGGGCCGACTATGGCTACACCTTC. The chain links TRBV18 to TRBJ1-2; 8 bases are shared with TRBD1. The CDR3 runs 15 residues. V lost 3 bases and J lost 3; bases outside the gene matches: 6. Germline assignment: CDR1 KGHSH and CDR2 LQKENI.

The DNA of the CDR3 is TGCGCCAGCAGCCCGCATTTGAGGGGACAGGGGGATGAGCAGTTCTTC. Its translation: CASSPHLRGQGDEQFF. V and J are TRBV4-1 and TRBJ2-1, with 11 nucleotides matching TRBD1. The germline V gene has CDR1 MGHRA and CDR2 YSYEKL. V dropped 4 bases and J dropped 8; count of bases not matched to a gene: 10. This CDR3 has 16 residues.